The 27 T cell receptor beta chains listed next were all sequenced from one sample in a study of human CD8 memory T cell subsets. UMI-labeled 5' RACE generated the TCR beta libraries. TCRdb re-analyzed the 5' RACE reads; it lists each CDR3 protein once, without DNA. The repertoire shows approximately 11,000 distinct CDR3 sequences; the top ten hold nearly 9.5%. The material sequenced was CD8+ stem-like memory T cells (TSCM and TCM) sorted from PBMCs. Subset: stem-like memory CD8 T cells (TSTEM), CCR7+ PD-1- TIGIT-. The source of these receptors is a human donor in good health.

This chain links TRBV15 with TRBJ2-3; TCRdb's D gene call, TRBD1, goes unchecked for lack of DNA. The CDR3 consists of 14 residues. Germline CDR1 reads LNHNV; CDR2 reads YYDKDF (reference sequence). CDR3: CATSEGSYTDTQYF.

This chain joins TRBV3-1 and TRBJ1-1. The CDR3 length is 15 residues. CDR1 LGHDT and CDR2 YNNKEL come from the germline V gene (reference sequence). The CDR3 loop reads CASSQDLLQNTEAFF.

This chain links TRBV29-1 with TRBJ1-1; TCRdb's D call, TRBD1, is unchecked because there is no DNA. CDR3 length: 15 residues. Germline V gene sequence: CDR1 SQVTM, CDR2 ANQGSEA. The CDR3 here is CSVEDQDRLATEAFF.

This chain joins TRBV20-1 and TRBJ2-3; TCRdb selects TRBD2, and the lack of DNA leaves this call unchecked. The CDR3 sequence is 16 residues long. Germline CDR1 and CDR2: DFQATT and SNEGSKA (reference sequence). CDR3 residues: CSASGEASGYTDTQYF.

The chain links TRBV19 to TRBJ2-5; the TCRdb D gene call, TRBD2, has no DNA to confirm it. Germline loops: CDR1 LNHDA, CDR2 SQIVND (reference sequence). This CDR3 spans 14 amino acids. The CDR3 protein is CASSPQLARETQYF.

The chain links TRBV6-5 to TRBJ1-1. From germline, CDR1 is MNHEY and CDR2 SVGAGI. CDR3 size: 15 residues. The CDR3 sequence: CASSYSGQAGVEAFF.

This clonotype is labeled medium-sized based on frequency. The CDR3 protein is CASSSSPEETQYF. The V call is TRBV7-9, the J call TRBJ2-5; checking the TCRdb D call of TRBD2 is not possible without DNA. Per the germline V gene, CDR1 is SEHNR and CDR2 is FQNEAQ (reference sequence). This CDR3 spans 13 amino acids.

The CDR3 sequence: CASSLGSPWEQYF. This chain joins TRBV5-1 and TRBJ2-7. CDR1 is SGHRS, CDR2 YFSETQ, per germline. The length of the CDR3 is 13 residues. Combining the CDR3 with reference TRBV5-1 and TRBJ2-7 gives the whole variable domain KAGVTQTPRYLIKTRGQQVTLSCSPISGHRSVSWYQQTPGQGLQFLFEYFSETQRNKGNFPGRFSGRQFSNSRSEMNVSTLELGDSALYLCASSLGSPWEQYFGPGTRLTVT.

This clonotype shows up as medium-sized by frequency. CDR3 sequence reads: CSASAASHRTDTQYF. V and J are TRBV20-1 and TRBJ2-3; TCRdb outputs TRBD2, but without DNA this stays unchecked. The CDR3 runs 15 residues. Germline V lookup: CDR1 DFQATT, CDR2 SNEGSKA (reference sequence).

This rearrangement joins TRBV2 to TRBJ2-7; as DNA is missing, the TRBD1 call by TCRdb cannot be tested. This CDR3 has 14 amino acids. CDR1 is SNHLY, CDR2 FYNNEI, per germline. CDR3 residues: CASSGDPGHLEQYF.

This chain's CDR3 is CASSQVPSARGYNEQFF. The chain couples TRBV3-1 to TRBJ2-1; TCRdb's D call, TRBD1, is unchecked because there is no DNA. The germline gives CDR1 LGHDT, CDR2 YNNKEL (reference sequence). CDR3 size: 17 residues.

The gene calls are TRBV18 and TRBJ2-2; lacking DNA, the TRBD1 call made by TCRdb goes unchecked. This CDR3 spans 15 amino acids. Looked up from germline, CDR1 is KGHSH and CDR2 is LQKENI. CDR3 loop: CASSRGQGNTGELFF.

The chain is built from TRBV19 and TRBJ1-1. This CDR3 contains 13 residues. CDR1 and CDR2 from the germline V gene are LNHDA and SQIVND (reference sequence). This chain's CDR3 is CASSITENTEAFF.

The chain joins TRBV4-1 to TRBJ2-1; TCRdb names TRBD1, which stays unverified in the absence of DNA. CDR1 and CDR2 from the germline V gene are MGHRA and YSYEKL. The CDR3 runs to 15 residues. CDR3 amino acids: CASSQGTGVYNEQFF.

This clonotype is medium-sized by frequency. The chain's CDR3 is CSVEDLGLPNEKLFF. The chain recombines TRBV29-1 with TRBJ1-4; TCRdb's D gene call, TRBD1, goes unchecked for lack of DNA. The CDR3 spans 15 residues. CDR1 is SQVTM, CDR2 ANQGSEA, per germline.

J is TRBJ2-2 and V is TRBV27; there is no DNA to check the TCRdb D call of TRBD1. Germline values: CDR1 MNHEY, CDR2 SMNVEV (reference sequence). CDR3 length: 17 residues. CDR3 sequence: CASSPPRGTANTGELFF.

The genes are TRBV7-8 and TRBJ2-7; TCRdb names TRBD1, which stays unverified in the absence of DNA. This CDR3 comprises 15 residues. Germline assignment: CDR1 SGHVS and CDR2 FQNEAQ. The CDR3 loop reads CASSLRTLGPYEQYF.

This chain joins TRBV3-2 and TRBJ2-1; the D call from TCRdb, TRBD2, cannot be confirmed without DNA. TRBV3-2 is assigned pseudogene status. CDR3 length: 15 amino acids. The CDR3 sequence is CASSLGLAGVYEQFF.

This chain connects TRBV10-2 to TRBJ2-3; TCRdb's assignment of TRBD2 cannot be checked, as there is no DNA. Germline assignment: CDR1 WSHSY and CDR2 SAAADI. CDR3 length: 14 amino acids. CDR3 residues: CASSDAREADTQYF.

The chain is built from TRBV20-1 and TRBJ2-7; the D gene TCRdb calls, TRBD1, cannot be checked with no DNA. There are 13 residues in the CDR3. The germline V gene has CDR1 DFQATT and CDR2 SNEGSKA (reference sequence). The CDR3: CSATSDRHYEQYF.

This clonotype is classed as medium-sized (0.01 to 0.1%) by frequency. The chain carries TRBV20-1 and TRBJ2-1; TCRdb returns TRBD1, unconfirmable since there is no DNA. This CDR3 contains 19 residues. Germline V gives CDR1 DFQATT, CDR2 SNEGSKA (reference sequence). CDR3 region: CSARERTGASARIYNEQFF.

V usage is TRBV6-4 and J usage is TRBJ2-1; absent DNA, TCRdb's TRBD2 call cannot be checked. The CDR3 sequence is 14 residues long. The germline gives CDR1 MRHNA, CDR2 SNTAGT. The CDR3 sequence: CASSLAGGPDEQFF.

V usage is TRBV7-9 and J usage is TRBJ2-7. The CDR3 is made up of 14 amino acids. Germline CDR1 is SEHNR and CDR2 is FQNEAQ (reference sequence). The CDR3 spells CASSLDSSSYEQYF.

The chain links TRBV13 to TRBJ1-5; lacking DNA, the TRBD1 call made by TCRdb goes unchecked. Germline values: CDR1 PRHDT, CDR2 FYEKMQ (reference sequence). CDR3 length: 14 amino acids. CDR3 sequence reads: CASSLQGYNQPQHF.

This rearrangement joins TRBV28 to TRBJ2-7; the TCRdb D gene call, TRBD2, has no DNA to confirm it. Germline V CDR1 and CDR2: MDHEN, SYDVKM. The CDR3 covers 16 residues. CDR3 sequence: CASSLLPTSGGYEQYF.

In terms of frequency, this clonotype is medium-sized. The CDR3 loop is CSANPLTGPNTEAFF. The chain recombines TRBV20-1 with TRBJ1-1; TCRdb picks TRBD1, but there is no DNA to check that call. Germline lookup yields CDR1 DFQATT and CDR2 SNEGSKA (reference sequence). CDR3 length: 15 residues.

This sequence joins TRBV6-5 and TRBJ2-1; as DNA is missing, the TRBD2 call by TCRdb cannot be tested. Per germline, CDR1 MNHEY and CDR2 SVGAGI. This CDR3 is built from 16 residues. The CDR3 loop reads CASSYQGGGVGDEQFF.